The 27 T cell receptor beta chains below were found in one sample sequenced in a study of T cell responses to AZD1222 COVID-19 vaccine. Sequencing was performed with immunoSEQ multiplex PCR; in TCRdb, only in-frame clones are kept and a portion is missing. The top ten hold 7% to 10% of the sample, which has more than 95,000 clones, about 87% seen once. This specimen was peripheral blood, taken on day 0 of AZD1222 vaccination. The receptors originated from an adult in good health.

This chain uses TRBV4-2 with TRBJ1-1, with 8 bases aligning to TRBD1. Germline V CDR1 and CDR2: LGHNA, YNFKEQ. Trimming at V came to 0 bases and at J to 7 bases, leaving 10 bases not matched to a gene. The CDR3 has 16 amino acids. The CDR3 DNA follows: TGTGCCAGCAGCCAAGACACAGGACAGGGTAATAATGAAGCTTTCTTT. It is translated as CASSQDTGQGNNEAFF.

V is TRBV7-6 and J is TRBJ2-1, with 10 positions matching TRBD2. Germline-derived CDR1 and CDR2 are SGHVS and FNYEAQ. With 6 bases clipped from V and 2 bases from J, the junction kept 4 bases outside the gene matches. The CDR3 totals 15 residues. The CDR3 loop is CASRPTSGAYNEQFF. The CDR3 nucleotides are TGTGCCAGCAGGCCAACTAGCGGGGCCTACAATGAGCAGTTCTTC.

The chain couples TRBV30 to TRBJ1-5, with 7 positions matching TRBD1. Germline V gives CDR1 GTSNPN, CDR2 SVGIG (reference sequence). The length of the CDR3 is 14 residues. Unmatched junction bases numbered 5, after V lost 0 bases and J lost 6 bases. CDR3 DNA sequence: TGTGCCTGGAGTGTAAGGGGGCAGAGTCAGCCCCAGCATTTT. Its translation is CAWSVRGQSQPQHF.

This clone was picked up a small number of times. The chain uses TRBV2 and TRBJ1-5; D gene ambiguous. Trimming took 0 bases from V and 0 from J, leaving 12 bases between them. Germline V gives CDR1 SNHLY, CDR2 FYNNEI. CDR3 length: 17 amino acids. For the CDR3, the DNA is TGTGCCAGCAGTGAAGCGGCACGGAGAATTAGCAATCAGCCCCAGCATTTT. This translates into CASSEAARRISNQPQHF.

The chain couples TRBV27 to TRBJ1-3; 7 bases are shared with TRBD1. V shed 3 bases and J 0 bases; nucleotides not matched to a gene: 2. Germline V lookup: CDR1 MNHEY, CDR2 SMNVEV (reference sequence). The CDR3 contains 15 residues. DNA of the CDR3: TGTGCCAGCAGTTTGGACAGGTACTCTGGAAACACCATATATTTT. As protein: CASSLDRYSGNTIYF.

The chain combines TRBV6-5 with TRBJ2-5; 7 bases fit TRBD2. The CDR3 runs to 15 residues. CDR1 MNHEY and CDR2 SVGAGI come from the germline V gene. V lost 6 bases, J lost 4 bases, and 11 bases stayed unmatched. In nucleotides, the CDR3 is TGTGCCAGCAGCTACCAAGTGGGCGGGGGAGAGACCCAGTACTTC. Amino acid sequence: CASSYQVGGGETQYF.

This sequence joins TRBV6-5 and TRBJ2-7; 13 bases fit TRBD2. Germline CDR1 is MNHEY and CDR2 is SVGAGI. The V gene end was trimmed by 6 bases and the J gene end by 0 bases; junction bases not matched to a gene: 2. CDR3 length: 15 amino acids. Written as DNA, the CDR3 is TGTGCCAGCAGCAGGACTAGCGGGAGCTCCTACGAGCAGTACTTC. It yields the protein CASSRTSGSSYEQYF.

V gene TRBV6-5 combines with J gene TRBJ1-3; D may be TRBD1 (6 bases). Germline assignment: CDR1 MNHEY and CDR2 SVGAGI. Trimming took off 6 bases at V and 4 bases at J, with 13 bases between the two ends. This CDR3 comprises 14 residues. The CDR3: CASSATGGGNTIYF. DNA of the CDR3: TGTGCCAGCAGCGCGACAGGAGGGGGAAACACCATATATTTT.

The chain is built from TRBV12-3 or TRBV12-4 and TRBJ1-1, with D tentatively TRBD1 (5 bases). The CDR3 sequence is 13 residues long. V lost 2 bases and J 1 base, leaving 5 bases between the germline ends. As DNA, the CDR3 is TGTGCCAGCAGTTTAAGGGGGAACACTGAAGCTTTCTTT. Translated, it gives CASSLRGNTEAFF.

The rearrangement links TRBV5-6 to TRBJ1-5; D unclear. This CDR3 is built from 9 residues. The germline CDR1 and CDR2 sequences are SGHDT and YYEEEE. Trimming removed 5 bases from V and 7 bases from J, with 1 base in between. In DNA form, the CDR3 reads TGTGCCAGCAGGCAGCCCCAGCATTTT. It is translated as CASRQPQHF.

The rearrangement uses TRBV6-5 and TRBJ2-7; 8 nucleotides match TRBD1. After removal of 10 bases from V and 0 bases from J, the junction contained 5 bases not matched to a gene. Germline-derived CDR1 and CDR2 are MNHEY and SVGAGI. The CDR3 spans 13 residues. The CDR3 DNA reads as TGTGCCACCCCAGGGGGCTCCTCCTACGAGCAGTACTTC. Protein sequence: CATPGGSSYEQYF.

This clone was detected ten times or more. The chain has TRBV4-3 and TRBJ1-2; tentatively, D is TRBD1 (5 bases). Looked up from germline, CDR1 is LGHNA and CDR2 is YSLEER. V was trimmed by 1 base and J by 2 bases, leaving 11 bases between them. The CDR3 runs to 15 residues. CDR3 protein: CASSQGQKLNYGYTF. DNA of the CDR3: TGCGCCAGCAGCCAAGGACAGAAATTAAACTATGGCTACACCTTC.

This clone came up once. The rearrangement links TRBV5-1 to TRBJ2-1; 10 positions match TRBD1. V was clipped by 1 base and J by 12 bases; unmatched bases: 13. Germline V lookup: CDR1 SGHRS, CDR2 YFSETQ. The CDR3 extends over 16 amino acids. DNA of the CDR3: TGCGCCAGCAGCTTGCAGGGACAGGGGTCGGGGGAGAGGCAGTTCTTC. As protein: CASSLQGQGSGERQFF.

V is TRBV27 and J is TRBJ2-7; no definite D call. CDR3 length equals 13 residues. The V end was cut by 0 bases, the J end by 6 bases, with 9 bases between. Germline assignment: CDR1 MNHEY and CDR2 SMNVEV (reference sequence). The CDR3 region has the DNA TGTGCCAGCAGTTTATCTCGCATGGGCGAGCAGTACTTC. Translation gives CASSLSRMGEQYF.

The chain combines TRBV5-1 with TRBJ1-2; 10 positions agree with TRBD1. CDR3 length equals 15 residues. V lost 4 bases, J lost 4 bases, and 7 bases stayed unmatched. Germline values: CDR1 SGHRS, CDR2 YFSETQ. The CDR3 protein is CASSARDRGSYGYTF. CDR3 DNA sequence: TGCGCCAGCAGCGCGCGGGACAGGGGAAGCTATGGCTACACCTTC.

The V and J genes are TRBV28 and TRBJ2-2, with a possible D match to TRBD1 (6 bases). Germline V gene data show CDR1 as MDHEN and CDR2 as SYDVKM. The CDR3 length is 16 residues. The germline V and J ends were trimmed by 4 bases and 1 base, with 13 bases remaining between them. The CDR3 coding sequence is TGTGCCAGCAGTTCCGGGACACCCGAGAACACCGGGGAGCTGTTTTTT. This gives the protein CASSSGTPENTGELFF. The full variable domain, with the rest looked up from reference TRBV28 and TRBJ2-2, is DVKVTQSSRYLVKRTGEKVFLECVQDMDHENMFWYRQDPGLGLRLIYFSYDVKMKEKGDIPEGYSVSREKKERFSLILESASTNQTSMYLCASSSGTPENTGELFFGEGSRLTVL.

The V call is TRBV24-1, the J call TRBJ2-3, with 9 nucleotides matching TRBD2. The V gene's germline CDR1 is KGHDR and CDR2 SFDVKD. The CDR3 runs to 17 residues. Trimming at V came to 1 base and at J to 3 bases, leaving 7 bases not matched to a gene. CDR3 in amino acids: CATSDFGGGEKTDTQYF. In DNA form, the CDR3 reads TGTGCCACCAGTGATTTTGGCGGGGGGGAAAAGACAGATACGCAGTATTTT.

The gene calls are TRBV15 and TRBJ1-1; 9 bases match TRBD1. Germline assignment: CDR1 LNHNV and CDR2 YYDKDF (reference sequence). Trimming removed 8 bases from V and 3 bases from J; junction bases left unmatched: 13. The CDR3 consists of 16 residues. DNA of the CDR3: TGTGCCACCCATTGGGGGACAGGGAGTAGTTACACTGAAGCTTTCTTT. Translating gives CATHWGTGSSYTEAFF. Full variable domain (outside the CDR3, taken from reference TRBV15 and TRBJ1-1): DAMVIQNPRYQVTQFGKPVTLSCSQTLNHNVMYWYQQKSSQAPKLLFHYYDKDFNNEADTPDNFQSRRPNTSFCFLDIRSPGLGDTAMYLCATHWGTGSSYTEAFFGQGTRLTVV.

The rearrangement links TRBV28 to TRBJ1-1, with D possibly TRBD1 on 6 matching bases. CDR3 size: 15 residues. V lost 5 bases, J lost 0 bases, and 13 bases lay in between. Germline loops: CDR1 MDHEN, CDR2 SYDVKM. The DNA of the CDR3 is TGTGCCAGCAGTCCTCCAGGGGCCTTGAACACTGAAGCTTTCTTT. Protein: CASSPPGALNTEAFF.

The V and J genes are TRBV5-5 and TRBJ1-1; D is unresolved. The CDR3 runs 16 residues. Germline V lookup: CDR1 SGHKS, CDR2 YYEKEE (reference sequence). The germline V and J ends were trimmed by 5 bases and 0 bases, with 17 bases remaining between them. CDR3 bases: TGTGCCAGCAGGCAGAGGGAGGGCCTCTTGAACACTGAAGCTTTCTTT. Its protein product is CASRQREGLLNTEAFF.

The J gene is TRBJ2-5, the V gene TRBV7-8; 10 positions match TRBD1. The V gene end was trimmed by 3 bases and the J gene end by 0 bases; junction bases not matched to a gene: 1. Germline V gives CDR1 SGHVS, CDR2 FQNEAQ. This CDR3 has 15 residues. DNA for the CDR3: TGTGCCAGCAGCTTGGGACAGGGGCACCAAGAGACCCAGTACTTC. This encodes CASSLGQGHQETQYF.

The J gene is TRBJ1-2, the V gene TRBV24-1; 8 bases are shared with TRBD1. Trimming cost V 4 bases and J 8 bases; bases outside gene matches: 5. Per germline, CDR1 KGHDR and CDR2 SFDVKD. The CDR3 is 13 residues long. In DNA, the CDR3 is TGTGCCACCAGTGAACCGACAGGGGTGGGCTACACCTTC. This codes for CATSEPTGVGYTF.

This chain uses TRBV11-2 with TRBJ2-3, with a possible D match to TRBD1 (6 bases). The CDR3 is 15 amino acids. Trimming shortened V by 1 base and J by 0 bases, and 8 bases separated the two germline ends. Germline-derived CDR1 and CDR2 are SGHAT and FQNNGV. For the CDR3, the DNA is TGTGCCAGCAGCTTAGTGCAGGGGAGCACAGATACGCAGTATTTT. This sequence encodes CASSLVQGSTDTQYF.

The chain links TRBV9 to TRBJ2-3; D unclear. Germline V gives CDR1 SGDLS, CDR2 YYNGEE. V dropped 4 bases and J dropped 0 bases, with 15 bases sitting between them. The CDR3 has 16 amino acids. Here the CDR3 reads CASSLARSTSTDTQYF. The CDR3 DNA reads TGTGCCAGCAGCTTGGCTAGATCCACTAGCACAGATACGCAGTATTTT.

The chain combines TRBV6-5 with TRBJ1-1, with 7 bases identical to TRBD1. V dropped 8 bases and J dropped 1; count of bases not matched to a gene: 7. CDR3 size: 14 residues. Germline V gene sequence: CDR1 MNHEY, CDR2 SVGAGI. The CDR3, as DNA: TGTGCCAGCGGGGAGACAGGGTGGAACACTGAAGCTTTCTTT. Translated: CASGETGWNTEAFF.

This clone was observed a single time. This chain connects TRBV7-2 to TRBJ2-2, with TRBD2 matching 7 bases. J gave up 3 bases and V 3 bases, and 7 bases lay outside the gene matches. The CDR3 contains 16 residues. The germline gives CDR1 SGHTA, CDR2 FQGNSA. The CDR3 sequence is CASSFIGTTYTGELFF. The CDR3 DNA reads TGTGCCAGCAGCTTTATTGGGACTACCTACACCGGGGAGCTGTTTTTT.

The V and J genes are TRBV19 and TRBJ1-1, with 7 bases matching TRBD1. Per the germline V gene, CDR1 is LNHDA and CDR2 is SQIVND (reference sequence). The V segment lost 1 base and the J segment 4 bases; nucleotides outside the gene matches: 3. The CDR3 is 14 amino acids. For the CDR3, the DNA is TGTGCCAGTAGTATAGGGACAGGATTCACTGAAGCTTTCTTT. Its translation: CASSIGTGFTEAFF.